This T cell receptor beta chain derives from a study of T-cell reconstitution after alpha-beta-depleted transplantation in children. Unique molecular identifiers were incorporated when the TCRbeta library was constructed. MiXCR was run by TCRdb on the PCR reads, yielding one entry per CDR3 protein. The top ten hold about 28% of the sample, which has just over 950,000 distinct CDR3 sequences, around 30% seen once. V lost 1 base to trimming and J lost 4 bases; unmatched junction nucleotides: 5. This CDR3 has 14 amino acids. CDR1 SGHRS and CDR2 YFSETQ come from the germline V gene. The material sequenced was PBMCs, mostly from graft donor cells, taken 360 days after TCRalphabeta/CD19-depleted stem cell transplant. This chain uses TRBV5-1 with TRBJ2-7; 7 nucleotides match TRBD1. The clonotype was recovered from a boy in the first two years of life who had a stem cell transplant for SCID, so the T cells may come from the graft donor. The CDR3 is CASSLSDRDYEQYF. CDR3 nucleotide sequence: TGCGCCAGCAGCTTGAGTGACAGGGATTACGAGCAGTACTTC. Full variable domain (outside the CDR3, taken from reference TRBV5-1 and TRBJ2-7): KAGVTQTPRYLIKTRGQQVTLSCSPISGHRSVSWYQQTPGQGLQFLFEYFSETQRNKGNFPGRFSGRQFSNSRSEMNVSTLELGDSALYLCASSLSDRDYEQYFGPGTRLTVT.